This paragraph reports one T cell receptor (beta chain). The V segment lost 4 bases and the J segment 4 bases; nucleotides outside the gene matches: 6. The CDR3 runs 15 residues. The V gene's germline CDR1 is MGHRA and CDR2 YSYEKL. The sample is drawn from a study of memory CD8 T cells in hepatitis C reinfection. Study as a whole: Reinfection meant HCV RNA positivity after two negatives ≥60 days apart. Late/post reinfection sampling occurred 12 to 24 weeks after detected reinfection.

Libraries were prepared by immunoSEQ multiplex PCR; TCRdb keeps only in-frame clonotypes and omits some of them. The table has approximately 46,000 clones, 89% seen once. The time point here: late/post reinfection, 12 to 24 weeks after detection. Sorted cells were sequenced directly ex vivo without any in vitro expansion. This receptor was identified in a young man with hepatitis C virus infection. The material sequenced was naive CD8+ T cells sorted from blood. The chain joins TRBV4-1 to TRBJ2-7; 11 nucleotides match TRBD1. The CDR3 DNA follows: TGCGCCAGCAGCCCGACCGGGACAGGGGGTTACGAGCAGTACTTC. Amino acid sequence: CASSPTGTGGYEQYF.